This passage covers 18 T cell receptor beta chains from one sample sequenced in a study of T cells after posttransplantation cyclophosphamide. Data came from immunoSEQ multiplex PCR; TCRdb stores just in-frame clones and leaves some out. This sample has some 43,000 clones, with about 92% found just once. A marrow graft followed busulfan-fludarabine conditioning, with cyclophosphamide on days +3 and +4. Here the sequenced sample was PBMCs, taken roughly 59 days after allogeneic stem cell transplant with posttransplant cyclophosphamide. All receptors derive from a male patient aged 55-69 years who received an allogeneic stem cell transplant from a related donor and was CMV-positive. Some T cells here may be from the graft donor.

The chain combines TRBV7-7 with TRBJ2-5; 10 nucleotides agree with TRBD2. CDR1 is SSHAT, CDR2 FNYEAQ, per germline (reference sequence). The CDR3 spans 15 residues. V lost 5 bases to trimming and J lost 5 bases; unmatched junction nucleotides: 8. Here the CDR3 DNA reads TGTGCCAGCAGCCGAGCGGGGGGGCCCGGGGAGACCCAGTACTTC. Protein sequence: CASSRAGGPGETQYF.

This chain joins TRBV6-1 and TRBJ2-1; 8 nucleotides align to TRBD2. Germline V lookup: CDR1 MNHNS, CDR2 SASEGT. This CDR3 spans 15 amino acids. V was pared by 4 bases and J by 6 bases, with 8 bases of the junction left unmatched. Here the CDR3 DNA reads TGTGCCAGCAGTGCCGGGGGGGGCGGAGTCAATGAGCAGTTCTTC. It encodes CASSAGGGGVNEQFF.

This chain joins TRBV27 and TRBJ1-2; the D is unclear. With 5 bases removed from V and 7 bases from J, the gap between germline ends came to 14 bases. Germline V gene sequence: CDR1 MNHEY, CDR2 SMNVEV (reference sequence). This CDR3 has 13 residues. CDR3 DNA sequence: TGTGCCAGCAGTCCCCTAGTGCGGGGTGGCTACACCTTC. It encodes CASSPLVRGGYTF.

The genes are TRBV7-9 and TRBJ1-2; D might be TRBD1 (6 bases). There are 15 residues in the CDR3. V shed 0 bases and J shed 4 bases, with 12 bases lying between them. CDR1 and CDR2 (germline): SEHNR, FQNEAQ (reference sequence). CDR3 loop: CASSLAGGASYGYTF. In DNA, the CDR3 is TGTGCCAGCAGCTTAGCGGGGGGGGCCTCCTATGGCTACACCTTC.

The CDR3 sequence: CASSLRGLSTDTQYF. In DNA, the CDR3 is TGTGCCAGCAGCTTAAGGGGACTAAGCACAGATACGCAGTATTTT. V gene TRBV7-2 combines with J gene TRBJ2-3; 7 nucleotides align to TRBD2. The CDR3 is 15 residues long. The germline V gene has CDR1 SGHTA and CDR2 FQGNSA. V shed 2 bases and J 0 bases; nucleotides not matched to a gene: 2.

The chain combines TRBV2 with TRBJ2-7, with unresolved D. Deletions cut 8 bases from V and 5 bases from J, with 10 bases between. The germline gives CDR1 SNHLY, CDR2 FYNNEI. CDR3 length equals 11 residues. In DNA form, the CDR3 reads TGTGCCAGCGGCGAGGTCCACGAGCAGTACTTC. It specifies CASGEVHEQYF.

V usage is TRBV2 and J usage is TRBJ2-3, with a tentative D call TRBD1 (7 bases). The V gene's germline CDR1 is SNHLY and CDR2 FYNNEI. With 6 bases removed from V and 8 bases from J, the gap between germline ends came to 21 bases. The CDR3 has 15 amino acids. The CDR3 DNA sequence: TGTGCCAGCAGAGACCACCTACAGGGGCGGGGTACGCAGTATTTT. Protein sequence: CASRDHLQGRGTQYF.

V gene TRBV5-5 combines with J gene TRBJ2-5; TRBD1 matches 7 bases. Germline CDR1 is SGHKS and CDR2 is YYEKEE (reference sequence). The trim removed 0 bases at V and 4 bases at J, leaving 6 bases unmatched. This CDR3 has 15 residues. Written as DNA, the CDR3 is TGTGCCAGCAGCTTGGTCGGCCCAGGGGGAGAGACCCAGTACTTC. This codes for CASSLVGPGGETQYF. The full variable domain, rest sourced from reference TRBV5-5 and TRBJ2-5, is DAGVTQSPTHLIKTRGQQVTLRCSPISGHKSVSWYQQVLGQGPQFIFQYYEKEERGRGNFPDRFSARQFPNYSSELNVNALLLGDSALYLCASSLVGPGGETQYFGPGTRLLVL.

The chain uses TRBV27 and TRBJ1-2; 7 bases line up with TRBD1. The CDR3 spans 14 residues. Germline V gene data show CDR1 as MNHEY and CDR2 as SMNVEV (reference sequence). J was trimmed by 6 bases and V by 4 bases; bases with no gene match: 8. The CDR3 spells CASSSLQGFDGYTF. The CDR3, as DNA: TGTGCCAGCAGTTCGTTACAGGGGTTTGATGGCTACACCTTC.

The V gene is TRBV6-6, the J gene TRBJ1-2; D might be TRBD1 (6 bases). Trimming cost V 2 bases and J 3 bases, with 13 bases left between them. Germline assignment: CDR1 MNHNY and CDR2 SVGAGI (reference sequence). The CDR3 is 15 amino acids. The CDR3 sequence is CASSYRGQPDYGYTF. The CDR3, as DNA: TGTGCCAGCAGTTACAGAGGACAGCCCGACTATGGCTACACCTTC.

The chain employs TRBV27 and TRBJ1-1; tentatively, D is TRBD1 (5 bases). Trimming shortened V by 10 bases and J by 0 bases, and 12 bases separated the two germline ends. Germline CDR1 reads MNHEY; CDR2 reads SMNVEV (reference sequence). This CDR3 has 13 amino acids. Written as DNA, the CDR3 is TGTGCCACTGCGGGGGTCATGAACACTGAAGCTTTCTTT. Residues: CATAGVMNTEAFF.

This clone turned up a few times. The gene calls are TRBV5-1 and TRBJ2-3, with a weak D call TRBD1 (6 bases). This CDR3 is built from 14 residues. Trimming left V 3 bases short and J 4 bases short, with 12 bases between. Per germline, CDR1 SGHRS and CDR2 YFSETQ. For the CDR3, the DNA is TGCGCCAGCAGCTCCGGGACATTCTCAGATACGCAGTATTTT. Its protein is CASSSGTFSDTQYF.

This CDR3 is CASRPGLALNEQFF. The CDR3 DNA follows: TGTGCCAGCAGGCCGGGACTAGCCCTCAATGAGCAGTTCTTC. The chain employs TRBV6-5 and TRBJ2-1, with 9 nucleotides matching TRBD2. There are 14 residues in the CDR3. Looked up from germline, CDR1 is MNHEY and CDR2 is SVGAGI. V lost 6 bases to trimming and J lost 6 bases; unmatched junction nucleotides: 6.

The CDR3 sequence: CASSPGEDRGYTF. CDR3 in DNA: TGTGCCAGCTCACCAGGGGAGGACAGGGGCTACACCTTC. V usage is TRBV18 and J usage is TRBJ1-2; 7 bases fit TRBD1. Trimming cost V 2 bases and J 8 bases; bases outside gene matches: 5. The CDR3 is made up of 13 amino acids. Per the germline V gene, CDR1 is KGHSH and CDR2 is LQKENI.

This sequence joins TRBV7-8 and TRBJ2-7; 7 nucleotides agree with TRBD1. The junction had 11 bases not matched to a gene; V was cut back by 4 bases and J by 5 bases. Germline CDR1 reads SGHVS; CDR2 reads FQNEAQ. The CDR3 sequence is 15 residues long. CDR3 sequence: CASSSRGGRRHEQYF. The CDR3 coding sequence is TGTGCCAGCAGCTCGAGAGGGGGCAGGAGACACGAGCAGTACTTC.

The chain combines TRBV21-1 with TRBJ1-1; the table calls TRBD1, which could not be checked here. TRBV21-1 is deemed a pseudogene. The CDR3 has 15 residues. CDR3 region: CASSKSTRGLAEAFF. In nucleotides, the CDR3 is TGTGCCAGCAGCAAAAGCACCAGGGGGCTCGCTGAAGCTTTCTTT.

This clone was recorded only once. CDR3 sequence reads: CASSQRGGRGHEQYF. The CDR3 bases are TGTGCCAGCAGCCAAAGGGGTGGCAGGGGCCACGAGCAGTACTTC. V and J are TRBV27 and TRBJ2-5, with a weak D call TRBD1 (6 bases). The J call is doubtful: the DNA matches TRBJ2-7 better. CDR1 and CDR2 from the germline V gene are MNHEY and SMNVEV (reference sequence). The CDR3 extends over 15 amino acids.

The chain has TRBV6-1 and TRBJ2-2, with a weak D call TRBD1 (5 bases). The CDR3 runs 13 residues. In germline, CDR1 is MNHNS, CDR2 SASEGT. Trimming pared 4 bases from V and 3 bases from J, leaving 6 bases between. The CDR3 is CASSVQDTGELFF. DNA of the CDR3: TGTGCCAGCAGTGTACAGGACACCGGGGAGCTGTTTTTT.